Shown below are 28 T cell receptor beta chains from a single sample sequenced in a study of T cell changes during pregnancy in multiple sclerosis. Profiling relied on immunoSEQ multiplex PCR, and the TCRdb table lists in-frame clones only, not all of them. The sample records roughly 90,000 clones, roughly 93% being singletons. The sample was peripheral blood, taken in the third trimester of pregnancy. The source of these receptors is a female donor with multiple sclerosis, enrolled in a pregnancy study.

The chain is built from TRBV19 and TRBJ2-2; a possible D gene is TRBD1 (5 bases). Germline CDR1 is LNHDA and CDR2 is SQIVND (reference sequence). V dropped 5 bases and J dropped 6 bases, with 13 bases sitting between them. This CDR3 comprises 14 residues. The CDR3 bases are TGTGCCAGTAGTCTGGCAGGGTACGCCGGGGAGCTGTTTTTT. The encoded protein is CASSLAGYAGELFF.

The chain has TRBV6-1 and TRBJ1-1; 10 bases align to TRBD1. The CDR3 contains 15 residues. In germline, CDR1 is MNHNS, CDR2 SASEGT. V was clipped by 4 bases and J by 7 bases; unmatched bases: 9. The CDR3 is CASSAAGTGVSEAFF. Written as DNA, the CDR3 is TGTGCCAGCAGTGCGGCCGGGACAGGGGTTAGTGAAGCTTTCTTT.

The chain joins TRBV7-2 to TRBJ2-7, with D possibly matching TRBD2 (7 bases). The germline V gene has CDR1 SGHTA and CDR2 FQGNSA. Deletions cut 2 bases from V and 7 bases from J, with 18 bases between. There are 15 residues in the CDR3. CDR3 DNA sequence: TGTGCCAGCAGCTTAAACGGTCGGGGGGCGGATGAGCAGTACTTC. Its protein is CASSLNGRGADEQYF.

CDR3 region: CAHFLARGLDVMNTEAFF. The CDR3 bases are TGTGCTCATTTTTTGGCAAGGGGGCTGGATGTCATGAACACTGAAGCTTTCTTT. The gene calls are TRBV19 and TRBJ1-1; TRBD1 agrees at 7 bases. There are 18 residues in the CDR3. Germline V gene data show CDR1 as LNHDA and CDR2 as SQIVND (reference sequence). The full variable domain, its missing parts supplied by reference TRBV19 and TRBJ1-1, is DGGITQSPKYLFRKEGQNVTLSCEQNLNHDAMYWYRQDPGQGLRLIYYSQIVNDFQKGDIAEGYSVSREKKESFPLTVTSAQKNPTAFYLCAHFLARGLDVMNTEAFFGQGTRLTVV.

In this sample, this clone turned up a few times. V gene TRBV29-1 combines with J gene TRBJ1-1; D is unresolved. CDR1 is SQVTM, CDR2 ANQGSEA, per germline. The CDR3 spans 12 residues. Trimming removed 7 bases from V and 0 bases from J, with 9 bases in between. This chain's CDR3 is CSAGVVNTEAFF. The DNA of the CDR3 is TGCAGCGCCGGGGTCGTGAACACTGAAGCTTTCTTT.

This clone has only one observation. The V and J genes are TRBV7-8 and TRBJ2-7; D remains ambiguous. The germline V and J ends were trimmed by 7 bases and 6 bases, with 13 bases remaining between them. Per the germline V gene, CDR1 is SGHVS and CDR2 is FQNEAQ. The CDR3 spans 12 residues. In DNA form, the CDR3 reads TGTGCCAGCACACCCGGTGGTGTCGAGCAGTACTTC. Protein product: CASTPGGVEQYF. Filled out from reference TRBV7-8 and TRBJ2-7, the complete variable domain reads GAGVSQSPRYKVAKRGQDVALRCDPISGHVSLFWYQQALGQGPEFLTYFQNEAQLDKSGLPSDRFFAERPEGSVSTLKIQRTQQEDSAVYLCASTPGGVEQYFGPGTRLTVT.

The chain employs TRBV28 and TRBJ1-3; D gene ambiguous. V dropped 5 bases and J dropped 6 bases, with 14 bases sitting between them. Germline assignment: CDR1 MDHEN and CDR2 SYDVKM. The CDR3 is 14 amino acids. The CDR3: CASSAPGSLNTIYF. The CDR3 DNA follows: TGTGCCAGCAGTGCTCCGGGATCCCTAAACACCATATATTTT.

The chain couples TRBV5-4 to TRBJ2-5; 8 bases are shared with TRBD1. V lost 4 bases and J lost 5; bases outside the gene matches: 4. Germline V lookup: CDR1 SGHNT, CDR2 YYREEE (reference sequence). The CDR3 loop spans 13 amino acids. The CDR3 loop reads CASSPDRDETQYF. The CDR3, as DNA: TGTGCCAGCAGCCCGGACAGGGACGAGACCCAGTACTTC.

This sequence joins TRBV28 and TRBJ2-7; TRBD1 matches 8 bases. The J segment lost 5 bases and the V segment lost 7 bases, leaving 13 bases of the junction unmatched. The CDR3 length is 15 residues. Germline V gene data show CDR1 as MDHEN and CDR2 as SYDVKM. The CDR3 spells CASTPGDRGMHEQYF. CDR3 DNA: TGTGCCAGCACCCCGGGAGACAGGGGTATGCACGAGCAGTACTTC. Full variable domain (missing parts from reference TRBV28 and TRBJ2-7): DVKVTQSSRYLVKRTGEKVFLECVQDMDHENMFWYRQDPGLGLRLIYFSYDVKMKEKGDIPEGYSVSREKKERFSLILESASTNQTSMYLCASTPGDRGMHEQYFGPGTRLTVT.

The chain carries TRBV5-4 and TRBJ2-1; TRBD2 aligns across 10 bases. The CDR3 contains 18 residues. Trimming removed 3 bases from V and 2 bases from J; junction bases left unmatched: 11. The germline V gene encodes CDR1 SGHNT and CDR2 YYREEE (reference sequence). The CDR3 spells CASSSGPTSGLTYNEQFF. CDR3 nucleotides: TGTGCCAGCAGCTCCGGCCCGACTAGCGGGCTGACCTACAATGAGCAGTTCTTC.

This chain joins TRBV10-3 and TRBJ2-2; 9 nucleotides line up with TRBD2. The J segment lost 1 base and the V segment lost 10 bases, leaving 10 bases of the junction unmatched. The CDR3 runs 16 residues. CDR1 is ENHRY and CDR2 is SYGVKD in the germline V gene. The CDR3 loop reads CATTSGGGGNTGELFF. In nucleotides, the CDR3 is TGTGCCACCACCTCTGGCGGGGGGGGGAACACCGGGGAGCTGTTTTTT.

Here the CDR3 DNA reads TGTGCCAGCAGCCAAGGTGGGCGTCCGGACGAGCAGTACTTC. Residues: CASSQGGRPDEQYF. The V gene is TRBV14, the J gene TRBJ2-7; no reliable D call. With 1 base removed from V and 5 bases from J, the gap between germline ends came to 12 bases. The CDR3 runs 14 residues. CDR1 is SGHDN and CDR2 is FVKESK in the germline V gene.

The chain links TRBV19 to TRBJ2-5, with 8 bases aligning to TRBD2. CDR1 is LNHDA and CDR2 is SQIVND in the germline V gene (reference sequence). J gave up 7 bases and V 8 bases, and 9 bases lay outside the gene matches. This CDR3 contains 13 residues. CDR3 DNA: TGTGCCAGTGCCAGCGGGAGTTCCGGGACCCAGTACTTC. This sequence encodes CASASGSSGTQYF.

This sequence joins TRBV27 and TRBJ1-2, with TRBD1 as a possible D gene (6 bases). V lost 5 bases and J lost 3, with 13 bases in between. From germline, CDR1 is MNHEY and CDR2 SMNVEV (reference sequence). The CDR3 totals 14 residues. In nucleotides, the CDR3 is TGTGCCAGCAGTCCCGAGGGGGTGGACTATGGCTACACCTTC. This gives the protein CASSPEGVDYGYTF.

The rearrangement links TRBV27 to TRBJ2-7; a possible D gene is TRBD2 (7 bases). The CDR3 extends over 13 amino acids. V was trimmed by 3 bases and J by 4 bases, leaving 10 bases between them. CDR1 is MNHEY, CDR2 SMNVEV, per germline (reference sequence). The CDR3 DNA follows: TGTGCCAGCAGTTTGAGGGGGGGTTACGAGCAGTACTTC. Translated: CASSLRGGYEQYF.

The chain combines TRBV29-1 with TRBJ2-2; TRBD2 matches 14 bases. Germline CDR1 and CDR2: SQVTM and ANQGSEA. This CDR3 has 20 amino acids. The trim removed 3 bases at V and 5 bases at J, leaving 17 bases unmatched. The CDR3 region is CSVEGPAGLAGEGETGELFF. The CDR3, as DNA: TGCAGCGTTGAGGGGCCAGCGGGACTAGCGGGAGAGGGGGAAACCGGGGAGCTGTTTTTT.

A remark on this clone: Sequence at one end of the junction differs from germline and may be a read error. CDR3 protein: CASSLGTSGPMVF. The CDR3 region has the DNA TGTGCCAGCAGTCTAGGGACTAGCGGGCCCATGGTCTTC. The V call is TRBV25-1, the J call TRBJ2-1, with 12 bases identical to TRBD2. The CDR3 covers 13 residues. The germline gives CDR1 MGHDK, CDR2 SYGVNS. The variable domain in full, completed from reference TRBV25-1 and TRBJ2-1, reads EADIYQTPRYLVIGTGKKITLECSQTMGHDKMYWYQQDPGMELHLIHYSYGVNSTEKGDLSSESTVSRIRTEHFPLTLESARPSHTSQYLCASSLGTSGPMVFGPGTRLTVL.

V and J are TRBV4-2 and TRBJ2-3; the D gene is possibly TRBD1 (5 bases). Trimming stripped 2 bases from V and 0 bases from J, with 12 bases between. The CDR3 length is 16 residues. The germline gives CDR1 LGHNA, CDR2 YNFKEQ. The CDR3 region has the DNA TGTGCCAGCAGCCAAACGACAGCGACTAGCACAGATACGCAGTATTTT. This encodes CASSQTTATSTDTQYF.

The J gene is TRBJ2-3, the V gene TRBV6-5, with 15 positions matching TRBD2. J lost 3 bases, V lost 4 bases, and 2 bases had no gene match. The germline V gene encodes CDR1 MNHEY and CDR2 SVGAGI. This CDR3 has 16 residues. The chain's CDR3 is CASSFGLAGGTDTQYF. The CDR3 region has the DNA TGTGCCAGCAGTTTCGGACTAGCGGGAGGGACAGATACGCAGTATTTT.

The V call is TRBV28, the J call TRBJ2-7; TRBD2 agrees at 12 bases. CDR1 is MDHEN, CDR2 SYDVKM, per germline. J gave up 5 bases and V 6 bases, and 2 bases lay outside the gene matches. CDR3 size: 13 residues. The CDR3, as DNA: TGTGCCAGCAGCAGACTAGCGGGAGACGAGCAGTACTTC. It encodes CASSRLAGDEQYF.

The rearrangement joins TRBV5-4 to TRBJ2-5; 7 nucleotides align to TRBD1. The junction had 7 bases not matched to a gene; V was cut back by 4 bases and J by 4 bases. Germline V gene lookup returns CDR1 SGHNT and CDR2 YYREEE (reference sequence). The CDR3 covers 14 residues. The CDR3 sequence: CASSRSTGVETQYF. The CDR3 DNA reads as TGTGCCAGCAGCCGGAGTACAGGGGTAGAGACCCAGTACTTC.

The chain combines TRBV9 with TRBJ1-2, with no clear D. Trimming removed 0 bases at V and 3 bases at J, with 15 bases between. CDR3 size: 16 residues. CDR1 and CDR2 from the germline V gene are SGDLS and YYNGEE. The CDR3 coding sequence is TGTGCCAGCAGCGTAGCTTACTCGGGGTTGGACTATGGCTACACCTTC. Its protein is CASSVAYSGLDYGYTF.

V gene TRBV19 combines with J gene TRBJ1-2; D gene unclear. The CDR3 consists of 14 residues. V dropped 7 bases and J dropped 1 base, with 13 bases sitting between them. Looked up from germline, CDR1 is LNHDA and CDR2 is SQIVND (reference sequence). The CDR3 DNA is TGTGCCAGTATTCGAAGCGCCTTTAACTATGGCTACACCTTC. Its translation: CASIRSAFNYGYTF.

This chain uses TRBV28 with TRBJ2-7, with D tentatively TRBD2 (5 bases). The V end lost 2 bases, the J end lost 6 bases, and 17 bases lay between the germline ends. The CDR3 consists of 15 residues. Germline V lookup: CDR1 MDHEN, CDR2 SYDVKM. CDR3 in amino acids: CASSLAGLLASEQYF. CDR3 in DNA: TGTGCCAGCAGTTTAGCGGGCCTTCTAGCATCCGAGCAGTACTTC.

This sequence joins TRBV28 and TRBJ2-7, with TRBD2 identical over 8 bases. This CDR3 region has 15 residues. Trimming at V came to 6 bases and at J to 0 bases, leaving 7 bases not matched to a gene. Germline CDR1 is MDHEN and CDR2 is SYDVKM. The CDR3 DNA reads TGTGCCAGCAGCACCGGCCTAGCGGGCTCCTACGAGCAGTACTTC. It translates to CASSTGLAGSYEQYF.

V is TRBV5-4 and J is TRBJ2-3; D remains ambiguous. V dropped 0 bases and J dropped 8 bases, with 10 bases sitting between them. CDR1 SGHNT and CDR2 YYREEE come from the germline V gene (reference sequence). The CDR3 has 13 residues. DNA of the CDR3: TGTGCCAGCAGCTTGGCCGGGTCCTCTACGCAGTATTTT. Its protein product is CASSLAGSSTQYF.

J is TRBJ1-5 and V is TRBV5-6; TRBD1 matches 8 bases. V dropped 1 base and J dropped 4; count of bases not matched to a gene: 4. This CDR3 has 15 residues. Germline V gene lookup returns CDR1 SGHDT and CDR2 YYEEEE. CDR3 nucleotides: TGTGCCAGCAGCTTGCAGGGGGCGTCAAATCAGCCCCAGCATTTT. Protein product: CASSLQGASNQPQHF. Looking up the rest from reference TRBV5-6 and TRBJ1-5 gives the full variable domain: DAGVTQSPTHLIKTRGQQVTLRCSPKSGHDTVSWYQQALGQGPQFIFQYYEEEERQRGNFPDRFSGHQFPNYSSELNVNALLLGDSALYLCASSLQGASNQPQHFGDGTRLSIL.

The chain combines TRBV2 with TRBJ1-2; 7 bases align to TRBD1. V was pared by 5 bases and J by 4 bases, with 7 bases of the junction left unmatched. The CDR3 length is 14 residues. CDR1 is SNHLY, CDR2 FYNNEI, per germline. CDR3 region: CASSKTGSVYGYTF. The CDR3 DNA sequence: TGTGCCAGCAGTAAGACAGGGAGCGTCTATGGCTACACCTTC.